Listed below are T cell receptor beta chains from one sample, sequenced in a study of early stage breast cancer tumors. Assay: immunoSEQ multiplex PCR; the TCRdb copy retains only in-frame clones and omits some. The table lists about 51,000 clones, around 80% of them singletons. The sample consisted of blood. The receptor source for this set is a person aged 35 to 50 with breast cancer. The CDR3 runs from the conserved cysteine through the conserved F or W. D genes are given only for firm matches. A row's size may be missing; if present it is once, few, many or a size class.

TRBD1,TRBJ1-2,.,TRBV6-6,TGTGCCAGCAAAGTAGGACAGGGGAACTATGGCTACACCTTC,CASKVGQGNYGYTF
.,TRBJ2-7,few,TRBV2,TGTGCCAGCAGTGAGGGGACGGACACCTACGAGCAGTACTTC,CASSEGTDTYEQYF
TRBD2,TRBJ2-3,.,TRBV13,TGTGCCAGCACCAGGACTAGCGGGAGTTGGGCAGATACGCAGTATTTT,CASTRTSGSWADTQYF
.,TRBJ2-3,once,TRBV6-5,TGTGCCAGCAGTTCTCCGGATACGCAGTATTTT,CASSSPDTQYF
.,TRBJ2-7,.,TRBV5-6,TGTGCCAGCAGCTTTGGAGGGGGCCTTGGGTGGCGGGAGCAGTACTTC,CASSFGGGLGWREQYF
.,TRBJ2-7,.,TRBV5-1,TGCGCCAGCAGCTTGGCGGGGGGCACGGTCTACGAGCAGTACTTC,CASSLAGGTVYEQYF
.,TRBJ2-1,few,TRBV27,TGTGCCAGCAGGCCGCGAATCGTGTCCAAGCAGTTCTTC,CASRPRIVSKQFF
.,TRBJ2-1,few,TRBV10-3,TGTGCCATCAGTGATCTTGCGGAAAACAATGAGCAGTTCTTC,CAISDLAENNEQFF
TRBD2,TRBJ2-1,once,TRBV4-1,TGCGCCAGCAGCCAACCGGGGGGGCTAACTGAGCAGTTCTTC,CASSQPGGLTEQFF
.,TRBJ2-1,.,TRBV2,TGTGCCACCACACTTAGCGGTACCTACAATGAGCAGTTCTTC,CATTLSGTYNEQFF
.,TRBJ1-4,.,TRBV5-4,TGTGCCAGCAGCTCGGACAGCGGGTCGGATGAAAAACTGTTTTTT,CASSSDSGSDEKLFF